The T cell receptor beta chain under discussion was sequenced for a study of T cells after yellow fever vaccination. Study-wide results and limits: Some clonotypes were seen in both the CD4 and the CD8 compartments. These made up a small share and likely arose from convergent recombination.

This clonotype appeared many times. The antigen remains unidentified. Using its own MiXCR run on the 5' RACE reads, TCRdb lists one record per CDR3 protein. The sample carries hundreds of thousands of distinct CDR3 sequences, around an eighth recorded once. Looked up from germline, CDR1 is SGHRS and CDR2 is YFSETQ. The CDR3 is 18 residues long. V shed 0 bases, J shed 3 bases, and the junction held 8 bases outside the gene matches. The sequencing used CD4+ T cells sorted from PBMCs, collected 15 days after the yellow fever booster vaccination. This clonotype originated in a man younger than 30 who received the YFV17D yellow fever vaccine. This chain links TRBV5-1 with TRBJ2-3, with TRBD2 matching over 12 bases. CDR3 residues: CASSLGTSGAPGTDTQYF. CDR3 nucleotides: TGCGCCAGCAGCTTGGGGACTAGCGGGGCGCCCGGTACAGATACGCAGTATTTT. Drawing the rest from reference TRBV5-1 and TRBJ2-3, the complete variable domain is KAGVTQTPRYLIKTRGQQVTLSCSPISGHRSVSWYQQTPGQGLQFLFEYFSETQRNKGNFPGRFSGRQFSNSRSEMNVSTLELGDSALYLCASSLGTSGAPGTDTQYFGPGTRLTVL.